This TCR beta chain was recovered during a study of PD-L1 blockade in urothelial cancer. Study information: Of roughly 30 patients, twenty-five were males with bladder-origin urothelial cancer.

Using immunoSEQ multiplex PCR, the repertoire was profiled, and TCRdb retains in-frame clones only, with some absent. The sample gives 84,000 or so clones, approximately 87% of which show up once; 13% to 15% is in the top ten. As to time point: pretreatment peripheral blood. Diagnoses among patients were locally advanced or metastatic urothelial carcinoma. The V gene's germline CDR1 is MNHEY and CDR2 SMNVEV (reference sequence). The CDR3 loop spans 17 amino acids. Trimming removed 7 bases at V and 3 bases at J, with 22 bases between. This chain connects TRBV27 to TRBJ1-3; no firm D call. This sequence was found in a man between 60 and 75 years old with urothelial cancer. The sample in question was PBMCs, obtained around atezolizumab (anti-PD-L1) treatment. The CDR3 sequence is CASKKAGLGRDGNTIYF. The DNA for the CDR3 is TGTGCCAGCAAAAAGGCCGGACTAGGGAGGGATGGAAACACCATATATTTT.